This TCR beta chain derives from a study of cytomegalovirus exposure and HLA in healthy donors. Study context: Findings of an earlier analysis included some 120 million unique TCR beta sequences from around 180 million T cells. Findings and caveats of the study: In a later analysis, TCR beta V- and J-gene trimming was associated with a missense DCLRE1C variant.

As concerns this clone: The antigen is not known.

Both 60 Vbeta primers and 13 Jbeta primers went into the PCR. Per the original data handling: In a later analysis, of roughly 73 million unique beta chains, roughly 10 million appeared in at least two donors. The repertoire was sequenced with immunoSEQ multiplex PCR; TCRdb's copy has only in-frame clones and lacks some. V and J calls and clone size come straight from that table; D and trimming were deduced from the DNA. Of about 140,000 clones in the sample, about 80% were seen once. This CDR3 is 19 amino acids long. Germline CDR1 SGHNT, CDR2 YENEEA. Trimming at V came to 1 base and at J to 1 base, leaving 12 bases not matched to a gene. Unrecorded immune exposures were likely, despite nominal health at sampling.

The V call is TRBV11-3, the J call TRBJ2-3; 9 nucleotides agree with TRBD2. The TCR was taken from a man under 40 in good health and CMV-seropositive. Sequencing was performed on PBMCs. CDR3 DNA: TGTGCCAGCAGCTTAGTGATGGGCGGGGGGGCCTTAGGCACAGATACGCAGTATTTT. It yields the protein CASSLVMGGGALGTDTQYF.